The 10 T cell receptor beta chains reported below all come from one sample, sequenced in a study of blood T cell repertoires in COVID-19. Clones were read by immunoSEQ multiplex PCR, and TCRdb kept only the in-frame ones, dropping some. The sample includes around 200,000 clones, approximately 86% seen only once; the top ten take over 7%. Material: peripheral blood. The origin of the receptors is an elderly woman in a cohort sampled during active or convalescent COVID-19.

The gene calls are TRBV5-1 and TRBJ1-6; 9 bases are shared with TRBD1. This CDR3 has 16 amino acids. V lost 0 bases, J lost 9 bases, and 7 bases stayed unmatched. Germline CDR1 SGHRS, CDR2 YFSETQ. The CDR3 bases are TGCGCCAGCAGCTTGGTTGGACAGGGGTGGGGTTCACCCCTCCACTTT. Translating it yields CASSLVGQGWGSPLHF.

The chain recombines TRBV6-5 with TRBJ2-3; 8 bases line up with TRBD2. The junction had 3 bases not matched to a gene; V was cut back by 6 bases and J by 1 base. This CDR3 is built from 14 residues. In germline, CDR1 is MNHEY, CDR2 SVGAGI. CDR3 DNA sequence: TGTGCCAGCAGCCGTAGCGGGGGCACAGATACGCAGTATTTT. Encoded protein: CASSRSGGTDTQYF.

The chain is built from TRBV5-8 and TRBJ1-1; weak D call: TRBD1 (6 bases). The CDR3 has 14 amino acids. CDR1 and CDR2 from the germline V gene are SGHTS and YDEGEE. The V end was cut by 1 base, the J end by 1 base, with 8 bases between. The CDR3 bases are TGTGCCAGCAGCTTGTACAGGGCGAACACTGAAGCTTTCTTT. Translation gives CASSLYRANTEAFF.

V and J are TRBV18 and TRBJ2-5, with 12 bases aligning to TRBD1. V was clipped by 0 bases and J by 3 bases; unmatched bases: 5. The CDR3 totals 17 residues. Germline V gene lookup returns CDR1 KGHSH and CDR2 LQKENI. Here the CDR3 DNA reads TGTGCCAGCTCACCACCGCTGGGACAGGGGGCTGAAGAGACCCAGTACTTC. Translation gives CASSPPLGQGAEETQYF.

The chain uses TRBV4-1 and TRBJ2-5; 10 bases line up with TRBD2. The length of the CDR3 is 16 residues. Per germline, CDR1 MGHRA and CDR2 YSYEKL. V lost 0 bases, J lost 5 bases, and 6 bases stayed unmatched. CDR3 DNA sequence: TGCGCCAGCAGCCAAGAACCTAGCGGGGGAGGGGAGACCCAGTACTTC. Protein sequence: CASSQEPSGGGETQYF.

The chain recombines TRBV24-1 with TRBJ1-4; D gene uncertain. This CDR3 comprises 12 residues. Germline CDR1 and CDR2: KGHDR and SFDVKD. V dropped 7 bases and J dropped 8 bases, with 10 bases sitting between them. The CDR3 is CATSAPGEKLFF. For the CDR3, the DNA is TGTGCCACCAGCGCCCCGGGGGAAAAACTGTTTTTT.

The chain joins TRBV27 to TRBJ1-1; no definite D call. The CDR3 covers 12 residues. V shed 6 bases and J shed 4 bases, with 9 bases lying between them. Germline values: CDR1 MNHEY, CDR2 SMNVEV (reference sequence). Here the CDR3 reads CASRTELTEAFF. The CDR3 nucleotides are TGTGCCAGCAGAACAGAACTCACTGAAGCTTTCTTT.

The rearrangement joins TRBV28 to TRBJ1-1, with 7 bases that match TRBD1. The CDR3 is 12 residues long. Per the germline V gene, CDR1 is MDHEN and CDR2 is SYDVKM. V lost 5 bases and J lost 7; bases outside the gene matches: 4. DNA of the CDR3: TGTGCCAGCAGTATACAGGGGAGTGAAGCTTTCTTT. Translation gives CASSIQGSEAFF.

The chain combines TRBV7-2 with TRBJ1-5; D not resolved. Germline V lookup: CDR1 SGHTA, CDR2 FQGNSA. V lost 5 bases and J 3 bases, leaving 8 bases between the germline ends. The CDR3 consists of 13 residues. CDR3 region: CASSPDINQPQHF. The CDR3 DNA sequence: TGTGCCAGCAGCCCAGACATCAATCAGCCCCAGCATTTT.

The CDR3 loop reads CSVLDRLMNTEAFF. Here the CDR3 DNA reads TGCAGCGTCCTTGACAGACTCATGAACACTGAAGCTTTCTTT. This chain joins TRBV29-1 and TRBJ1-1, with D possibly matching TRBD1 (5 bases). V was clipped by 6 bases and J by 0 bases, with 14 bases between them. This CDR3 comprises 14 residues. CDR1 and CDR2 from the germline V gene are SQVTM and ANQGSEA.